This TCR beta chain is from a study of blood T cells in healthy people across ages. Ranging in age from about 6 to 90, the donors were healthy Caucasian individuals from Russia. CDR1 and CDR2 (germline): SGDLS, YYNGEE. The CDR3 covers 15 residues. The J segment lost 7 bases and the V segment lost 3 bases, leaving 8 bases of the junction unmatched. PCR was performed a second time for about 6 to 12 cycles using a sample-barcoded 5' primer and a J-beta primer mix. Each cDNA molecule was tagged by a template-switch adaptor that had 12 random nucleotides. In TCRdb, the 5' RACE reads were re-called with MiXCR into one record per CDR3 protein. Found here are over 600,000 distinct CDR3 sequences, around 45% of them singletons; the top ten hold roughly 20%.

The specimen was blood. This clonotype was sampled from an elderly man in good health. The V gene is TRBV9, the J gene TRBJ2-1; 9 nucleotides agree with TRBD2. CDR3 sequence (DNA): TGTGCCAGCAGCGCGATAGCGGGAGCTAGGAATGAGCAGTTCTTC. Its protein is CASSAIAGARNEQFF.